Here is one T cell receptor (beta chain) with its context. What it recognizes is unknown. The source of the sample is a study of T cell responses to AZD1222 COVID-19 vaccine. Study-wide points: Seropositive AZD1222 recipients at baseline numbered only 6 or 7. Compared with day 0, the breadth and depth of the Spike-specific TCR repertoire rose significantly after two doses of AZD1222. Clonal diversity may have been underestimated, and the donors were mostly white British, with more females than males. Within unmutated variant regions lay the reported targets of nearly half of spike-specific TCRs.

Assay: immunoSEQ multiplex PCR; the TCRdb copy retains only in-frame clones and omits some. The sample lists approximately 140,000 clones; roughly 92% were seen once. CDR1 is MDHEN and CDR2 is SYDVKM in the germline V gene. The CDR3 runs to 14 residues. V lost 5 bases to trimming and J lost 4 bases, with 12 bases between them. The sequencing here drew on peripheral blood, taken 28 days after the second AZD1222 dose. This receptor was obtained from an adult who received the AZD1222 COVID-19 vaccine. The chain has TRBV28 and TRBJ1-5, with D possibly being TRBD1 (6 bases). CDR3 residues: CASSLGQKNQPQHF. The CDR3 DNA is TGTGCCAGCAGTCTAGGACAGAAAAATCAGCCCCAGCATTTT.